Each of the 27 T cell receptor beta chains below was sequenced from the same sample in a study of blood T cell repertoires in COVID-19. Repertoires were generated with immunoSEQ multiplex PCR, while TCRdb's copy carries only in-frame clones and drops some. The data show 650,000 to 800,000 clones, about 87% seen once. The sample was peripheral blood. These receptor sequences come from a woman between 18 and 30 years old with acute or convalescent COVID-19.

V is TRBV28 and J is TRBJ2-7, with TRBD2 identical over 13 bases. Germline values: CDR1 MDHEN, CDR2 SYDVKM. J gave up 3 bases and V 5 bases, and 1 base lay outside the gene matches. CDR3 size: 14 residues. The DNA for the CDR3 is TGTGCCAGCAGTAGGACTAGCGGGGGCTACGAGCAGTACTTC. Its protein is CASSRTSGGYEQYF.

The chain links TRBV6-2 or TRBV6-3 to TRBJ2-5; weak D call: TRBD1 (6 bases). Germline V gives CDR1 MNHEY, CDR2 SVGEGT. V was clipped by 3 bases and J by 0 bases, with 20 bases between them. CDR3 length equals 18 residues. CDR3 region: CASSYEPPRGDYQETQYF. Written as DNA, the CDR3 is TGTGCCAGCAGTTATGAGCCGCCCAGGGGAGATTACCAAGAGACCCAGTACTTC.

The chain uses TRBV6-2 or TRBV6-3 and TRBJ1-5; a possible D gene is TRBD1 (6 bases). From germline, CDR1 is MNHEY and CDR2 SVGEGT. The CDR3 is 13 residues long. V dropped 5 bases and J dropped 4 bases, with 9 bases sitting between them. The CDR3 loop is CASSTRGNQPQHF. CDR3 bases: TGTGCCAGCAGTACAAGGGGGAATCAGCCCCAGCATTTT.

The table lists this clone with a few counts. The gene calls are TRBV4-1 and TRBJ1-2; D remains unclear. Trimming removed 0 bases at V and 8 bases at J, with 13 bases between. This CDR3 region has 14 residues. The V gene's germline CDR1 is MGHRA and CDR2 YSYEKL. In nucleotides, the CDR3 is TGCGCCAGCAGCCAAGATGCGAGCCCGCGGGGCTACACCTTC. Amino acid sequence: CASSQDASPRGYTF.

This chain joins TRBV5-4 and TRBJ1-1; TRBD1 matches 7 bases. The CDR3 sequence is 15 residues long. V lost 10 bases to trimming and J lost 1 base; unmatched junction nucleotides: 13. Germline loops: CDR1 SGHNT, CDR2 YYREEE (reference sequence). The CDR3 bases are TGTGCCTTCCATACCTTCGGGACAGCGAACACTGAAGCTTTCTTT. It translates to CAFHTFGTANTEAFF. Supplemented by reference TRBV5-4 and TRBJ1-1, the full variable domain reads ETGVTQSPTHLIKTRGQQVTLRCSSQSGHNTVSWYQQALGQGPQFIFQYYREEENGRGNFPPRFSGLQFPNYSSELNVNALELDDSALYLCAFHTFGTANTEAFFGQGTRLTVV.

The CDR3 loop reads CASSPERLGGGYTF. CDR3 sequence (DNA): TGTGCCAGCTCACCGGAGAGGTTAGGCGGTGGCTACACCTTC. V usage is TRBV18 and J usage is TRBJ1-2, with no clear D. Germline CDR1 is KGHSH and CDR2 is LQKENI. This CDR3 has 14 residues. V was clipped by 3 bases and J by 7 bases, with 15 bases between them.

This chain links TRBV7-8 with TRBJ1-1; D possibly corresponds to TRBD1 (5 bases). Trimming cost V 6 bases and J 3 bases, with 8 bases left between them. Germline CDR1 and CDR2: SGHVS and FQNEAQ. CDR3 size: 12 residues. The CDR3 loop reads CASSKGDTEAFF. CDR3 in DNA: TGTGCCAGCAGTAAAGGGGACACTGAAGCTTTCTTT.

CDR3 sequence reads: CASKYGTEAFF. CDR3 sequence (DNA): TGTGCCAGCAAGTACGGCACTGAAGCTTTCTTT. The chain links TRBV5-6 to TRBJ1-1, with D unclear. In germline, CDR1 is SGHDT, CDR2 YYEEEE. The V end was cut by 6 bases, the J end by 4 bases, with 7 bases between. The CDR3 contains 11 residues.

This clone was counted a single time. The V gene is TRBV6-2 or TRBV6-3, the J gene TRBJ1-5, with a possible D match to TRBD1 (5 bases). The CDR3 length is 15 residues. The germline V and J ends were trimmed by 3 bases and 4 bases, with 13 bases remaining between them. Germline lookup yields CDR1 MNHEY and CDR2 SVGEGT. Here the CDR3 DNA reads TGTGCCAGCAGTTATCCGGGACTCCTGAATCAGCCCCAGCATTTT. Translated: CASSYPGLLNQPQHF.

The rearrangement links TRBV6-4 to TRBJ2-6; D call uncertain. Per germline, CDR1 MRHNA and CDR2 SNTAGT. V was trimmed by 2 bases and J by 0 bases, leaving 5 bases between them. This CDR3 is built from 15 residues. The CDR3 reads CASSDASSGANVLTF. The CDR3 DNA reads TGTGCCAGCAGTGACGCGAGCTCTGGGGCCAACGTCCTGACTTTC.

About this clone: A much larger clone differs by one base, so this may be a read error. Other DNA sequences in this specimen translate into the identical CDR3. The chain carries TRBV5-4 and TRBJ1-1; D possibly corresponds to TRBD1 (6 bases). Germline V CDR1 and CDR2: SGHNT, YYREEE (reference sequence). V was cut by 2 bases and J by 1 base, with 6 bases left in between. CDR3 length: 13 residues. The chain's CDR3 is CASSLGGNTEAFF. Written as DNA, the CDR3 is TGTGCCAGCAGCTTAGGGGGGAACACTGAAGCTTTCTTT.

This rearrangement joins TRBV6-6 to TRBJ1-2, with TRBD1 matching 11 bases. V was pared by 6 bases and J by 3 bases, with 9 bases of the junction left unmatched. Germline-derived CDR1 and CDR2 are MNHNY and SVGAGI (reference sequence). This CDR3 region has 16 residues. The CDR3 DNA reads TGTGCCAGCAGCCAACCGGGACAGGGGGTGGACTATGGCTACACCTTC. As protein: CASSQPGQGVDYGYTF.

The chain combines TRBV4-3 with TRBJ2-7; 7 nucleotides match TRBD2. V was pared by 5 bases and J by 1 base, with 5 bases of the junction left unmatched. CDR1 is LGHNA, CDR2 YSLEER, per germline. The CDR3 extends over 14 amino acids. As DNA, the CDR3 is TGCGCCAGCAGCGGGGGGGTCGGTTCCTACGAGCAGTACTTC. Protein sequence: CASSGGVGSYEQYF.

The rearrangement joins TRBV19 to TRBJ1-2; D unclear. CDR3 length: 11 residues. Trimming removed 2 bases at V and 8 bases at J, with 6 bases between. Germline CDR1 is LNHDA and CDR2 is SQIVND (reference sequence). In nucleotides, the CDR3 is TGTGCCAGTAGTATATTGGAGGGCTACACCTTC. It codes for CASSILEGYTF.

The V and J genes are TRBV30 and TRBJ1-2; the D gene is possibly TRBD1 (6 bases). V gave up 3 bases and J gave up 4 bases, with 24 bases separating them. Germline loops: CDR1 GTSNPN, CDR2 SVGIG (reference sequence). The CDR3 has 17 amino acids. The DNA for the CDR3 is TGTGCCTGGAGCCCCTCCGGGACATCCGTAACCGTCTATGGCTACACCTTC. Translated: CAWSPSGTSVTVYGYTF.

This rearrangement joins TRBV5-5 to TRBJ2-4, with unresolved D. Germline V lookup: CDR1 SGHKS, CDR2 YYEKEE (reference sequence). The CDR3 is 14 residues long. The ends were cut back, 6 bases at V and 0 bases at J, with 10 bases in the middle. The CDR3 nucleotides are TGTGCCAGCAATTCAGGTTTAGCCAAAAACATTCAGTACTTC. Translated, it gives CASNSGLAKNIQYF.

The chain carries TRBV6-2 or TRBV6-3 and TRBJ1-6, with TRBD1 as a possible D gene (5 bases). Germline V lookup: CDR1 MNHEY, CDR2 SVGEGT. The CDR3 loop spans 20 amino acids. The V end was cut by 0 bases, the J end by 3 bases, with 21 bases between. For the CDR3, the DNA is TGTGCCAGCAGTTACTCACAACAAAGGGAGGGGACGAACTATAATTCACCCCTCCACTTT. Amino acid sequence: CASSYSQQREGTNYNSPLHF.

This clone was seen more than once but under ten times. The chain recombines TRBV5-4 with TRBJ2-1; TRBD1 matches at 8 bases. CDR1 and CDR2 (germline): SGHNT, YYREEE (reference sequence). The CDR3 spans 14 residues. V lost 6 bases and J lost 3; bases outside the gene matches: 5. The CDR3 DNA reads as TGTGCCAGCACCGACAGGGGCCTCTACAATGAGCAGTTCTTC. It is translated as CASTDRGLYNEQFF. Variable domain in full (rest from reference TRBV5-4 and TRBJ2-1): ETGVTQSPTHLIKTRGQQVTLRCSSQSGHNTVSWYQQALGQGPQFIFQYYREEENGRGNFPPRFSGLQFPNYSSELNVNALELDDSALYLCASTDRGLYNEQFFGPGTRLTVL.

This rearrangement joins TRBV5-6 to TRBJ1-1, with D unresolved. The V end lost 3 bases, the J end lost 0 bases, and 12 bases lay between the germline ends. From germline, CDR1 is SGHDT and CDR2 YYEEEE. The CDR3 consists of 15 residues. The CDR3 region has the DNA TGTGCCAGCAGCTCCCCGAGGAGGCTGAACACTGAAGCTTTCTTT. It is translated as CASSSPRRLNTEAFF.

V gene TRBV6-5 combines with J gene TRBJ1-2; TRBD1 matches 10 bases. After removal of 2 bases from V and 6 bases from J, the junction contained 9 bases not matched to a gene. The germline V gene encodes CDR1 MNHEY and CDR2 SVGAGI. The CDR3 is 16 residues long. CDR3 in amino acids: CASSYRPGTGDNGYTF. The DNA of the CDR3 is TGTGCCAGCAGTTACCGTCCCGGGACAGGGGACAATGGCTACACCTTC.

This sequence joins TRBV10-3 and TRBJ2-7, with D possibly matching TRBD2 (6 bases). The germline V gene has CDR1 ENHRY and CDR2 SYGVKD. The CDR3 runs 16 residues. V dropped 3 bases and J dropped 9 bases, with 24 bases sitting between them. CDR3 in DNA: TGTGCCATCAGTGAACAGAGCAGGGAGGCCGGTGTTGCGCAGTACTTC. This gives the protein CAISEQSREAGVAQYF.

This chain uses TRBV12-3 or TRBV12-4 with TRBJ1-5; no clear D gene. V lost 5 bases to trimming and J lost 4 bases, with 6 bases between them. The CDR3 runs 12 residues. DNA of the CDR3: TGTGCCAGCAGTGCGGGAAATCAGCCCCAGCATTTT. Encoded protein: CASSAGNQPQHF.

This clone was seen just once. The CDR3 spells CASSVGDTYEQYF. For the CDR3, the DNA is TGTGCCAGCAGCGTAGGAGACACCTACGAGCAGTACTTC. The gene calls are TRBV9 and TRBJ2-7; D remains unclear. V gave up 0 bases and J gave up 2 bases, with 6 bases separating them. Germline assignment: CDR1 SGDLS and CDR2 YYNGEE. The CDR3 loop spans 13 amino acids.

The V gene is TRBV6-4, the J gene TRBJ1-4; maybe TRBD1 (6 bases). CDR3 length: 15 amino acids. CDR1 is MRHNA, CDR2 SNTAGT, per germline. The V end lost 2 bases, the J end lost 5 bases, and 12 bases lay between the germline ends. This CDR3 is CASSDRAGENEKLFF. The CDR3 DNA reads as TGTGCCAGCAGTGACAGGGCAGGGGAGAATGAAAAACTGTTTTTT.

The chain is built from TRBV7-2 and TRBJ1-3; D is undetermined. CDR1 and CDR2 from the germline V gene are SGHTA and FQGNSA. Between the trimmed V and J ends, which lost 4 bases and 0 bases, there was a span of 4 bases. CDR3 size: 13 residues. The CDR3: CASSSNSGNTIYF. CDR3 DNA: TGTGCCAGCAGCTCAAACTCTGGAAACACCATATATTTT.

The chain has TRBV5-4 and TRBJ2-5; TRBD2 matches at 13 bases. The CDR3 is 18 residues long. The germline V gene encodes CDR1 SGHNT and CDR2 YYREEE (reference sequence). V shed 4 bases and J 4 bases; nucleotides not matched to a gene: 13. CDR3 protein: CASSKTSGGSQTTETQYF. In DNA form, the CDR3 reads TGTGCCAGCAGCAAGACTAGCGGGGGGTCCCAAACTACAGAGACCCAGTACTTC. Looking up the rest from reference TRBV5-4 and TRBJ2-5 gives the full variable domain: ETGVTQSPTHLIKTRGQQVTLRCSSQSGHNTVSWYQQALGQGPQFIFQYYREEENGRGNFPPRFSGLQFPNYSSELNVNALELDDSALYLCASSKTSGGSQTTETQYFGPGTRLLVL.

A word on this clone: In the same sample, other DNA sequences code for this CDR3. This chain's CDR3 is CASSFTPGELFF. DNA of the CDR3: TGTGCCAGCAGTTTTACTCCCGGGGAGCTGTTTTTT. The chain links TRBV12-3 or TRBV12-4 to TRBJ2-2; D call uncertain. This CDR3 has 12 amino acids. Trimming cost V 3 bases and J 6 bases, with 5 bases left between them.